This entry describes one T cell receptor (beta chain). Trimming removed 3 bases from V and 0 bases from J, with 6 bases in between. The CDR3 is made up of 14 amino acids. Germline-derived CDR1 and CDR2 are LNHDA and SQIVND (reference sequence). The data originate from a study of blood T cell repertoires in COVID-19. Method: immunoSEQ multiplex PCR; TCRdb's copy keeps in-frame clones and lacks some. Among about 180,000 clones, 88% were seen once, and the ten largest hold about 8.4%. This study enrolled people aged roughly 18 to 89 from roughly 22 US geographic areas. Symptom resolution, clearance, or two negative PCRs marked donors in Cohort 3 as recovered.

This TCR was recovered from a woman younger than 35 who had recovered from COVID-19. The material sequenced was PBMCs or T cells enriched from blood (not recorded which). V is TRBV19 and J is TRBJ1-3; D is uncertain. As DNA, the CDR3 is TGTGCCAGTAGTATTTCCCGCTCTGGAAACACCATATATTTT. It translates to CASSISRSGNTIYF.